A selection of T cell receptor beta chains follows, all from one sample in a study of cytomegalovirus exposure and HLA in healthy donors. Sequenced by immunoSEQ multiplex PCR; TCRdb stores in-frame clones only, minus some. The repertoire holds under 200,000 clones, with around 79% as singletons. The sample comprised PBMCs. The source of these receptors is a woman aged 40 to 49 in good health and CMV-seropositive. Both conserved end residues are part of each CDR3. The D gene is left open where the match is weak. Some rows have no size entry. The others give once, few or many, or a class for an expanded clone.

>TRBV4-1|.|once|TRBJ2-2
TGCGCCAGCAGCCCGAGACCAGGTACCGGGGAGCTGTTTTTT
CASSPRPGTGELFF
>TRBV9|TRBD2|.|TRBJ2-5
TGTGCCAGCAGCGTAGGTAGCGGGAGGGCCCAAGAGACCCAGTACTTC
CASSVGSGRAQETQYF
>TRBV6-1|TRBD1|.|TRBJ2-5
TGTGCCAGCGAGGGGGACAGCCAAGAGACCCAGTACTTC
CASEGDSQETQYF
>TRBV9|.|.|TRBJ1-3
TGTGCCAGCAGCGTAGGGGGACAAACTTCTGGAAACACCATATATTTT
CASSVGGQTSGNTIYF
>TRBV19|.|.|TRBJ2-7
TGTGCCAGTAGTGTACCCCCCTGGAGCGAGCAGTACTTC
CASSVPPWSEQYF
>TRBV6-6|TRBD1|.|TRBJ2-7
TGTGCCAGCACCTTGACAGGGATTTTGGACGAGCAGTACTTC
CASTLTGILDEQYF
>TRBV7-6|.|.|TRBJ2-1
TGTGCCAGCAGCGGACCGGGAAATGAGCAGTTCTTC
CASSGPGNEQFF
>TRBV11-3|.|.|TRBJ2-7
TGTGCCAGCAGAGGACTATCCCCGGTGGAGGAGCAGTACTTC
CASRGLSPVEEQYF
>TRBV19|.|.|TRBJ1-5
TGTGCCAGTAGTATCACAGGGTTTAGCAATCAGCCCCAGCATTTT
CASSITGFSNQPQHF
>TRBV6-5|.|.|TRBJ2-5
TGTGCCACTCGTTTGGGGGACAAGCAGTACTTC
CATRLGDKQYF
>TRBV5-1|.|.|TRBJ2-1
TGCGCCAGCAGCGTGGAGGGACAGTACAATGAGCAGTTCTTC
CASSVEGQYNEQFF
>TRBV9|TRBD2|once|TRBJ2-5
TGTGCCAGCAGCGCCGGGACTACAGAGACCCAGTACTTC
CASSAGTTETQYF
>TRBV18|TRBD1|.|TRBJ1-4
TGTGCCAGCTCACCTCCGGGACAGGGGTACGGAAAACTGTTTTTT
CASSPPGQGYGKLFF
>TRBV6-5|.|few|TRBJ1-2
TGTGCCAGCAGATCCGGACAGATTGATAACTATGGCTACACCTTC
CASRSGQIDNYGYTF
>TRBV5-1|TRBD1|.|TRBJ2-3
TGCGCCAGCAGCCCAGGGACAGGGGGCGAAGATACGCAGTATTTT
CASSPGTGGEDTQYF
>TRBV14|TRBD2|.|TRBJ2-5
TGTGCCAGCAGCCAAGTTCGGGGAGCGGGGCCTCAGACCCAGTACTTC
CASSQVRGAGPQTQYF
>TRBV7-9|.|.|TRBJ1-2
TGTGCCAGCAGCCGTACAGGCCCCCAAGGGGGTGGCTACACCTTC
CASSRTGPQGGGYTF
>TRBV18|.|once|TRBJ2-7
TGTGCCAGCTCACCACAAGCAGGGGCTTACTACGAGCAGTACTTC
CASSPQAGAYYEQYF
>TRBV19|.|.|TRBJ2-7
TGTGCCAGTAGTATAGAGGGGGGAGCCTACGAGCAGTACTTC
CASSIEGGAYEQYF
>TRBV7-6|.|.|TRBJ2-7
TGTGCCAGCAGCTTAGCGGAGGGGATCTACGAGCAGTACTTC
CASSLAEGIYEQYF